This paragraph reports one TCR beta chain. The antigen is undetermined. Sequencing used immunoSEQ multiplex PCR; TCRdb keeps in-frame clones, though not all of them. This sample has 65,000 to 90,000 clones; around 84% occur once, and the top ten carry over 8.5%. Trimming shortened V by 0 bases and J by 2 bases, and 12 bases separated the two germline ends. This CDR3 has 16 residues. Per germline, CDR1 SGHRS and CDR2 YFSETQ. This specimen comes from a study of PD-L1 blockade in urothelial cancer. Across the study: The number of prior chemotherapy regimens per patient was 0 to 3. At 3 weeks (second dose) and 6 weeks after starting treatment, blood was analyzed. Study-level findings and limits: By 3 weeks, tumor-associated blood clones had expanded more in durable-benefit patients.

Time point indicated: pretreatment peripheral blood. The chain is built from TRBV5-1 and TRBJ2-1, with D possibly TRBD2 on 6 matching bases. This TCR was recovered from a woman aged 70-85 years with urothelial cancer. Sequenced material: PBMCs, taken around atezolizumab (anti-PD-L1) treatment. DNA of the CDR3: TGCGCCAGCAGCTTGGTGGGGGGTCCTCCCTACAATGAGCAGTTCTTC. Translating gives CASSLVGGPPYNEQFF.